This TCR beta chain stems from a study of cytomegalovirus exposure and HLA in healthy donors. This CDR3 is built from 12 residues. Germline loops: CDR1 SGDLS, CDR2 YYNGEE. The V end lost 4 bases, the J end lost 7 bases, and 11 bases lay between the germline ends. Study-wide points: Presence/absence analyses assumed roughly uniform sequencing depth across donors. The classifier, whose performance was assessed in both the original and validation cohorts, reportedly diagnosed cytomegalovirus status with high specificity and sensitivity. Three CMV-associated chains proved CMV antigen-specific in vitro. The authors excluded some V segments, including TRBV6-2 and TRBV6-3, as indistinguishable.

13 Jbeta primers and 60 Vbeta primers were used for the PCR. The assay was immunoSEQ multiplex PCR, and TCRdb's table has in-frame clones only and misses some. Here the sample spans around 150,000 clones, around 80% being singletons. A remark on this clone: Its target is unknown.

The sequenced sample was PBMCs. This sequence was found in a boy aged 2-9 years in good health and CMV-seronegative. J is TRBJ1-1 and V is TRBV9; a weak D match, TRBD1 (6 bases). The DNA of the CDR3 is TGTGCCAGCAGCTACAGGGCAGGTGAAGCTTTCTTT. Translation: CASSYRAGEAFF. Full variable domain (missing parts from reference TRBV9 and TRBJ1-1): DSGVTQTPKHLITATGQRVTLRCSPRSGDLSVYWYQQSLDQGLQFLIQYYNGEERAKGNILERFSAQQFPDLHSELNLSSLELGDSALYFCASSYRAGEAFFGQGTRLTVV.